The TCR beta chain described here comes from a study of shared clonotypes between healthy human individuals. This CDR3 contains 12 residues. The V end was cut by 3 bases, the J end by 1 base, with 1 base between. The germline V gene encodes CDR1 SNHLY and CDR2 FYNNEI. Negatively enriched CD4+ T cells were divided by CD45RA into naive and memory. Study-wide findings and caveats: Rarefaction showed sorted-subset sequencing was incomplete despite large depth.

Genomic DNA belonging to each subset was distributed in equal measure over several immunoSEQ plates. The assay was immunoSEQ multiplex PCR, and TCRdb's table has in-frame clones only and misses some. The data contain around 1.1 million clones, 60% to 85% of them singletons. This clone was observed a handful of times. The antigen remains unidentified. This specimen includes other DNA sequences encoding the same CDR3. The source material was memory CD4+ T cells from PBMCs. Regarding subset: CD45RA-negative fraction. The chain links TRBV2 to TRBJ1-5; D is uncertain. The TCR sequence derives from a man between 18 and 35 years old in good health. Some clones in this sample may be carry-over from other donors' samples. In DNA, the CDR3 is TGTGCCAGCAGTGACAGCAATCAGCCCCAGCATTTT. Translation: CASSDSNQPQHF.